The 29 T cell receptor beta chains in this list originate from one sample, sequenced in a study of cytomegalovirus exposure and HLA in healthy donors. With 60 Vbeta and 13 Jbeta primers, the PCR was carried out. Sequencing was performed with immunoSEQ multiplex PCR; in TCRdb, only in-frame clones are kept and a portion is missing. Among over 150,000 clones, just over 75% were seen once, and the ten largest hold roughly 3.5%. Sequencing input: PBMCs. These receptors came from a woman aged 60 to 75 in good health and CMV-seropositive.

As DNA, the CDR3 is TGTGCCATCAGTGAGACACGTACTAAAACCCCCTACGAGCAGTACTTC. It specifies CAISETRTKTPYEQYF. The V call is TRBV10-3, the J call TRBJ2-7, with D unresolved. The CDR3 runs to 16 residues. Germline values: CDR1 ENHRY, CDR2 SYGVKD. V lost 2 bases and J 2 bases, leaving 16 bases between the germline ends.

This clone was detected a few times. The J gene is TRBJ1-1, the V gene TRBV30; no clear D gene. The germline V gene encodes CDR1 GTSNPN and CDR2 SVGIG (reference sequence). This CDR3 comprises 12 residues. V gave up 2 bases and J gave up 10 bases, with 14 bases separating them. The CDR3 DNA follows: TGTGCCTGGAGTTTAGAGTTGGGCCCAGCTTTCTTT. Protein product: CAWSLELGPAFF.

The chain recombines TRBV29-1 with TRBJ1-1; D perhaps matches TRBD1 (5 bases). The germline CDR1 and CDR2 sequences are SQVTM and ANQGSEA. Trimming removed 5 bases at V and 5 bases at J, with 18 bases between. The CDR3 extends over 14 amino acids. The CDR3 DNA reads as TGCAGCGTTAACCACCCAGGGCAGGGAACTGAAGCTTTCTTT. Translated, it gives CSVNHPGQGTEAFF.

V gene TRBV2 combines with J gene TRBJ1-2; a possible D gene is TRBD1 (6 bases). Germline CDR1 SNHLY, CDR2 FYNNEI. Trimming pared 5 bases from V and 4 bases from J, leaving 14 bases between. The CDR3 contains 14 residues. CDR3 bases: TGTGCCAGCAGTTTTAACAGGGAGAGCTATGGCTACACCTTC. Encoded protein: CASSFNRESYGYTF.

The chain links TRBV7-3 to TRBJ1-2; D is unclear. The CDR3 is 20 residues long. Germline CDR1 and CDR2: SGHTA and FQGTGA. Trimming cost V 0 bases and J 0 bases, with 23 bases left between them. The CDR3 DNA sequence: TGTGCCAGCAGCTTAACGTTTCCAGCCCGAGCGGCACCAACTAACTATGGCTACACCTTC. Its translation: CASSLTFPARAAPTNYGYTF.

This chain connects TRBV10-3 to TRBJ2-3, with TRBD2 matching 9 bases. Germline V gives CDR1 ENHRY, CDR2 SYGVKD. The V and J ends lost 3 bases and 6 bases, in that order; junction bases with no gene match: 4. The length of the CDR3 is 14 residues. This CDR3 reads CAISEGRGGDTQYF. The CDR3 nucleotides read TGTGCCATCAGTGAAGGGCGGGGGGGGGATACGCAGTATTTT.

V usage is TRBV7-2 and J usage is TRBJ2-6; the match to TRBD1 covers 7 bases. The V gene end was trimmed by 5 bases and the J gene end by 12 bases; junction bases not matched to a gene: 13. The CDR3 loop spans 15 amino acids. From germline, CDR1 is SGHTA and CDR2 FQGNSA. The CDR3 DNA follows: TGTGCCAGCAGCGTGGCCGAGACAGGGCCGGTCGTCCTGACTTTC. This encodes CASSVAETGPVVLTF.

The V and J genes are TRBV5-5 and TRBJ2-7, with TRBD2 matching 10 bases. This CDR3 has 15 amino acids. V shed 1 base, J shed 4 bases, and the junction held 5 bases outside the gene matches. Germline loops: CDR1 SGHKS, CDR2 YYEKEE (reference sequence). The CDR3 DNA reads TGTGCCAGCAGCTTGACCGGGACTAGCGAATACGAGCAGTACTTC. This codes for CASSLTGTSEYEQYF.

The chain links TRBV7-9 to TRBJ2-3; possibly TRBD1 for D (6 bases). Germline assignment: CDR1 SEHNR and CDR2 FQNEAQ (reference sequence). The length of the CDR3 is 14 residues. The ends were cut back, 5 bases at V and 10 bases at J, with 19 bases in the middle. CDR3 sequence: CASSILREAGAQYF. The CDR3 nucleotides are TGTGCCAGCAGCATTTTAAGGGAAGCAGGGGCGCAGTATTTT.

The chain employs TRBV4-1 and TRBJ2-2; D gene ambiguous. V lost 5 bases and J 9 bases, leaving 7 bases between the germline ends. Germline lookup yields CDR1 MGHRA and CDR2 YSYEKL. This CDR3 comprises 11 residues. CDR3 in DNA: TGCGCCAGCAGCTCATACAGGGAGCTGTTTTTT. This gives the protein CASSSYRELFF.

The rearrangement joins TRBV19 to TRBJ2-5; 11 bases align to TRBD1. The V segment lost 3 bases and the J segment 9 bases; nucleotides outside the gene matches: 3. The length of the CDR3 is 13 residues. Germline V gene lookup returns CDR1 LNHDA and CDR2 SQIVND (reference sequence). DNA for the CDR3: TGTGCCAGTAGTATTAGGACAGGGGGCCCCCAGTACTTC. It yields the protein CASSIRTGGPQYF.

This clone was detected a few times. The V call is TRBV7-2, the J call TRBJ2-3, with a tentative D call TRBD2 (5 bases). Germline V gene lookup returns CDR1 SGHTA and CDR2 FQGNSA. V was clipped by 0 bases and J by 1 base, with 14 bases between them. CDR3 size: 17 residues. CDR3 DNA: TGTGCCAGCAGCTTAGCTTCTACGGGGTACGGCACAGATACGCAGTATTTT. Its translation is CASSLASTGYGTDTQYF.

The V gene is TRBV28, the J gene TRBJ1-5, with 7 bases that match TRBD1. The CDR3 length is 19 residues. Germline CDR1 is MDHEN and CDR2 is SYDVKM. The trim removed 6 bases at V and 0 bases at J, leaving 17 bases unmatched. This CDR3 is CASRRDRQTSPYSNQPQHF. In nucleotides, the CDR3 is TGTGCCAGCAGAAGGGACAGACAGACCAGCCCATATAGCAATCAGCCCCAGCATTTT.

V and J are TRBV5-1 and TRBJ1-2; 7 bases are a match to TRBD1. J lost 4 bases, V lost 4 bases, and 10 bases had no gene match. Germline V gene lookup returns CDR1 SGHRS and CDR2 YFSETQ. This CDR3 is 15 amino acids long. CDR3 protein: CASSTTGEVAYGYTF. The DNA of the CDR3 is TGCGCCAGCAGCACCACAGGGGAGGTTGCCTATGGCTACACCTTC.

The chain recombines TRBV30 with TRBJ2-3; TRBD2 might be the D (7 bases). Trimming removed 1 base at V and 6 bases at J, with 14 bases between. The CDR3 covers 14 residues. Per the germline V gene, CDR1 is GTSNPN and CDR2 is SVGIG (reference sequence). The CDR3 here is CAWSARGAGDTQYF. The CDR3 region has the DNA TGTGCCTGGAGTGCCCGGGGGGCCGGGGATACGCAGTATTTT.

J is TRBJ1-2 and V is TRBV27, with 7 bases that match TRBD1. V trimming: 3 bases; J trimming: 2 bases; junction bases outside the gene matches: 3. The CDR3 runs to 14 residues. CDR1 and CDR2 from the germline V gene are MNHEY and SMNVEV (reference sequence). CDR3 region: CASSFSGGNYGYTF. CDR3 DNA sequence: TGTGCCAGCAGTTTTTCAGGGGGAAACTATGGCTACACCTTC.

The chain links TRBV6-5 to TRBJ1-2, with TRBD1 identical over 8 bases. The V gene's germline CDR1 is MNHEY and CDR2 SVGAGI. The CDR3 loop spans 14 amino acids. The trim removed 5 bases at V and 6 bases at J, leaving 8 bases unmatched. The CDR3 spells CASSRGQGANGYTF. The CDR3 bases are TGTGCCAGCAGTCGAGGACAGGGCGCTAATGGCTACACCTTC.

The rearrangement joins TRBV7-8 to TRBJ2-3, with D tentatively TRBD1 (6 bases). Trimming took off 6 bases at V and 3 bases at J, with 16 bases between the two ends. CDR3 size: 15 residues. Germline CDR1 reads SGHVS; CDR2 reads FQNEAQ. The CDR3 region has the DNA TGTGCCAGCAGACCAACAGGGCGTTTTACAGATACGCAGTATTTT. It codes for CASRPTGRFTDTQYF.

This clone has a handful of counts. The chain is built from TRBV4-1 and TRBJ1-4; perhaps TRBD1 as D (6 bases). V lost 2 bases and J 8 bases, leaving 12 bases between the germline ends. This CDR3 comprises 14 residues. The germline gives CDR1 MGHRA, CDR2 YSYEKL. The CDR3, as DNA: TGCGCCAGCAGCCAAAATCAGGGGCGCGAAAAACTGTTTTTT. Translating gives CASSQNQGREKLFF.

V usage is TRBV19 and J usage is TRBJ1-2; a weak D match, TRBD1 (6 bases). Looked up from germline, CDR1 is LNHDA and CDR2 is SQIVND (reference sequence). V lost 0 bases, J lost 4 bases, and 12 bases lay in between. This CDR3 region has 15 residues. For the CDR3, the DNA is TGTGCCAGTAGTATAGAATTCGGCAGGGGCTATGGCTACACCTTC. This translates into CASSIEFGRGYGYTF.

The rearrangement links TRBV28 to TRBJ1-5, with a tentative D call TRBD1 (5 bases). Trimming removed 2 bases at V and 0 bases at J, with 8 bases between. Germline CDR1 MDHEN, CDR2 SYDVKM. There are 15 residues in the CDR3. This CDR3 reads CASSLGGVSNQPQHF. As DNA, the CDR3 is TGTGCCAGCAGTTTAGGGGGGGTTAGCAATCAGCCCCAGCATTTT.

This clone was detected only a few times. This rearrangement joins TRBV4-1 to TRBJ2-2, with 10 nucleotides matching TRBD1. The CDR3 has 15 residues. The ends lost 3 bases at V and 5 bases at J; junction bases unmatched: 3. In germline, CDR1 is MGHRA, CDR2 YSYEKL. The CDR3: CASSQRQGATGELFF. The CDR3 DNA reads TGCGCCAGCAGCCAGAGACAGGGGGCAACCGGGGAGCTGTTTTTT.

The chain recombines TRBV7-8 with TRBJ1-1, with TRBD1 matching over 8 bases. The germline V gene encodes CDR1 SGHVS and CDR2 FQNEAQ. After removal of 5 bases from V and 1 base from J, the junction contained 3 bases not matched to a gene. The CDR3 covers 14 residues. The CDR3 region has the DNA TGTGCCAGCAGCGAGGGACAGGCGAACACTGAAGCTTTCTTT. Its translation is CASSEGQANTEAFF. Looking up the rest from reference TRBV7-8 and TRBJ1-1 gives the full variable domain: GAGVSQSPRYKVAKRGQDVALRCDPISGHVSLFWYQQALGQGPEFLTYFQNEAQLDKSGLPSDRFFAERPEGSVSTLKIQRTQQEDSAVYLCASSEGQANTEAFFGQGTRLTVV.

V and J are TRBV6-5 and TRBJ1-5; weak D call: TRBD1 (6 bases). The germline V gene has CDR1 MNHEY and CDR2 SVGAGI. V was trimmed by 11 bases and J by 0 bases, leaving 14 bases between them. CDR3 length: 14 amino acids. The CDR3 coding sequence is TGTGCCGCTGGGAGGGACAATAGCAATCAGCCCCAGCATTTT. Translating it yields CAAGRDNSNQPQHF.

This chain connects TRBV28 to TRBJ2-7; the match to TRBD1 covers 7 bases. Germline V lookup: CDR1 MDHEN, CDR2 SYDVKM. The CDR3 has 14 residues. V was pared by 0 bases and J by 7 bases, with 6 bases of the junction left unmatched. DNA of the CDR3: TGTGCCAGCAGTTTATGGAGGGGGCAGAGGGAGCAGTACTTC. Translated, it gives CASSLWRGQREQYF.

This clone was found once. The chain couples TRBV5-1 to TRBJ2-2; TRBD2 matches at 10 bases. The ends lost 4 bases at V and 4 bases at J; junction bases unmatched: 7. This CDR3 spans 16 amino acids. CDR1 SGHRS and CDR2 YFSETQ come from the germline V gene. Written as DNA, the CDR3 is TGCGCCAGCAGCATCCCACTAGCGGGATCCACCGGGGAGCTGTTTTTT. It is translated as CASSIPLAGSTGELFF.

The chain employs TRBV29-1 and TRBJ1-2; D is perhaps TRBD1 (6 bases). The CDR3 extends over 13 amino acids. Germline CDR1 and CDR2: SQVTM and ANQGSEA. V dropped 5 bases and J dropped 8 bases, with 18 bases sitting between them. Here the CDR3 DNA reads TGCAGCGTTTTGGACAGCGATCTTGGGGGCTACACCTTC. Residues: CSVLDSDLGGYTF.

The V and J genes are TRBV30 and TRBJ1-4; D is unresolved. Germline CDR1 reads GTSNPN; CDR2 reads SVGIG (reference sequence). Trimming shortened V by 2 bases and J by 5 bases, and 9 bases separated the two germline ends. The CDR3 has 13 amino acids. The CDR3 nucleotides read TGTGCCTGGAGTCGCGCGGCGAATGAAAAACTGTTTTTT. It is translated as CAWSRAANEKLFF.

This clone was observed once. This sequence joins TRBV11-3 and TRBJ2-1, with 7 bases aligning to TRBD1. The CDR3 is 15 residues long. V shed 5 bases and J 8 bases; nucleotides not matched to a gene: 12. Germline CDR1 reads SGHNT; CDR2 reads YENEEA. CDR3 sequence reads: CASSPGDSRTDEQFF. CDR3 nucleotide sequence: TGTGCCAGCAGCCCCGGGGACAGCCGCACCGATGAGCAGTTCTTC.